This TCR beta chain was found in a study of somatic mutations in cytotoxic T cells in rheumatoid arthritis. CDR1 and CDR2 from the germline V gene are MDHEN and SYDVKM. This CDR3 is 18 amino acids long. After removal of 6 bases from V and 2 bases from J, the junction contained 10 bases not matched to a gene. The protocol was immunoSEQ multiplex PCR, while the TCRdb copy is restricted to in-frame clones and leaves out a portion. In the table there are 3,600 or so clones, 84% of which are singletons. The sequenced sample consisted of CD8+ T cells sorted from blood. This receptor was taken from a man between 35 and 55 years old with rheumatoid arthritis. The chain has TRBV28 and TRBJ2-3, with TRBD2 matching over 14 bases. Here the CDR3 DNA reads TGTGCCAGCAGCCGCGGACTAGCGGGAGGTTTGGACACAGATACGCAGTATTTT. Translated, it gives CASSRGLAGGLDTDTQYF.